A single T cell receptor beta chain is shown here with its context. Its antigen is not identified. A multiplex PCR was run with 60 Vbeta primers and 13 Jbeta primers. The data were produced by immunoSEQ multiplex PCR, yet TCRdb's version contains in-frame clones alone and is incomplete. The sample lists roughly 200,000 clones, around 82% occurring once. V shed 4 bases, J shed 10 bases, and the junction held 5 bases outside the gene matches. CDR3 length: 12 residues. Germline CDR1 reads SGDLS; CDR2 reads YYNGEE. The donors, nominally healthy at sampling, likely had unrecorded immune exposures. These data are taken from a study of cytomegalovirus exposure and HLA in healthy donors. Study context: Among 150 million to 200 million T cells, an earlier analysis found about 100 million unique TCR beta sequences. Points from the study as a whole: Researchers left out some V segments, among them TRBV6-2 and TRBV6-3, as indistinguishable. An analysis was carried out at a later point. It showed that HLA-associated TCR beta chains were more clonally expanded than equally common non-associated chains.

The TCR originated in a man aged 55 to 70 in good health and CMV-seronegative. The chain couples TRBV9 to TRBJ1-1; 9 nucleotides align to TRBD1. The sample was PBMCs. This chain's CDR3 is CASSPRTGVAFF. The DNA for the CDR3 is TGTGCCAGCAGCCCGCGGACAGGGGTAGCTTTCTTT.